These 15 T cell receptor beta chains were sequenced from one sample in a study of blood T cell repertoires in COVID-19. The repertoire was sequenced with immunoSEQ multiplex PCR; TCRdb's copy has only in-frame clones and lacks some. The data show 70,000 or so clones, over 80% seen once. The specimen was peripheral blood. Receptors originate from a woman of 80 years or more with active COVID-19.

This chain connects TRBV6-5 to TRBJ2-5; TRBD1 agrees at 9 bases. The germline V gene has CDR1 MNHEY and CDR2 SVGAGI. The CDR3 is 14 amino acids. V lost 5 bases, J lost 5 bases, and 6 bases stayed unmatched. CDR3 nucleotide sequence: TGTGCCAGCAGTCCCGGGACAGGGAGGGAGACCCAGTACTTC. It encodes CASSPGTGRETQYF.

This chain connects TRBV27 to TRBJ2-7, with 11 bases lining up with TRBD1. CDR1 is MNHEY and CDR2 is SMNVEV in the germline V gene (reference sequence). With 4 bases clipped from V and 4 bases from J, the junction kept 6 bases outside the gene matches. This CDR3 contains 15 residues. The CDR3 here is CASSSAGTGGYEQYF. Written as DNA, the CDR3 is TGTGCCAGCAGTTCTGCCGGGACAGGGGGGTACGAGCAGTACTTC.

CDR3 sequence: CASSLLAVSSYEQYF. For the CDR3, the DNA is TGTGCCAGCAGTCTCCTAGCGGTTTCTTCATACGAGCAGTACTTC. The chain uses TRBV28 and TRBJ2-7; TRBD2 matches 7 bases. This CDR3 region has 15 residues. CDR1 is MDHEN and CDR2 is SYDVKM in the germline V gene. V was pared by 5 bases and J by 4 bases, with 11 bases of the junction left unmatched. Full variable domain (remainder filled in from reference TRBV28 and TRBJ2-7): DVKVTQSSRYLVKRTGEKVFLECVQDMDHENMFWYRQDPGLGLRLIYFSYDVKMKEKGDIPEGYSVSREKKERFSLILESASTNQTSMYLCASSLLAVSSYEQYFGPGTRLTVT.

This clone was recorded only once. The V call is TRBV28, the J call TRBJ1-1; a weak D match, TRBD1 (5 bases). Germline loops: CDR1 MDHEN, CDR2 SYDVKM. The CDR3 covers 18 residues. V was pared by 2 bases and J by 0 bases, with 19 bases between. The CDR3 spells CASSLPSRKGRLNTEAFF. CDR3 DNA: TGTGCCAGCAGTTTACCGTCGCGTAAGGGGCGATTGAACACTGAAGCTTTCTTT.

This clone is a singleton in its sample. CDR3 protein: CASSSAWLDEQFF. The CDR3 coding sequence is TGCGCCAGCAGCTCAGCGTGGCTGGATGAGCAGTTCTTC. The V call is TRBV5-1, the J call TRBJ2-1, with D unresolved. Germline V gene lookup returns CDR1 SGHRS and CDR2 YFSETQ. This CDR3 is built from 13 residues. Trimming stripped 3 bases from V and 8 bases from J, with 12 bases between.

The chain couples TRBV30 to TRBJ1-5, with D hard to call. This CDR3 region has 12 residues. From germline, CDR1 is GTSNPN and CDR2 SVGIG (reference sequence). The V and J ends lost 1 base and 7 bases respectively, with 8 bases between them. The CDR3 DNA reads TGTGCCTGGAGTGCAACGGGGCAGCCCCAGCATTTT. It codes for CAWSATGQPQHF.

The chain combines TRBV5-4 with TRBJ1-4; D may be TRBD1 (5 bases). This CDR3 spans 14 amino acids. Looked up from germline, CDR1 is SGHNT and CDR2 is YYREEE (reference sequence). V lost 0 bases to trimming and J lost 7 bases, with 10 bases between them. CDR3 sequence (DNA): TGTGCCAGCAGCTTGGCTGGGGGAGGTGAAAAACTGTTTTTT. Translation gives CASSLAGGGEKLFF.

This chain links TRBV19 with TRBJ1-5, with 7 bases identical to TRBD1. V dropped 4 bases and J dropped 0; count of bases not matched to a gene: 9. CDR1 LNHDA and CDR2 SQIVND come from the germline V gene (reference sequence). The CDR3 is 17 residues long. CDR3 protein: CASSTRDSFYSNQPQHF. CDR3 coding DNA: TGTGCCAGTAGTACCCGGGACAGTTTCTATAGCAATCAGCCCCAGCATTTT. The variable domain in full, with the rest retrieved from reference TRBV19 and TRBJ1-5, is DGGITQSPKYLFRKEGQNVTLSCEQNLNHDAMYWYRQDPGQGLRLIYYSQIVNDFQKGDIAEGYSVSREKKESFPLTVTSAQKNPTAFYLCASSTRDSFYSNQPQHFGDGTRLSIL.

J is TRBJ1-2 and V is TRBV6-2 or TRBV6-3; maybe TRBD1 (5 bases). In germline, CDR1 is MNHEY, CDR2 SVGEGT. This CDR3 has 16 amino acids. Between the trimmed V and J ends, which lost 4 bases and 3 bases, there was a span of 18 bases. CDR3 in DNA: TGTGCCAGCAGTTTCTACCTCGGGGGAGAGGACTATGGCTACACCTTC. Translation: CASSFYLGGEDYGYTF.

The chain carries TRBV19 and TRBJ2-7, with 7 nucleotides matching TRBD1. The V segment lost 6 bases and the J segment 4 bases; nucleotides outside the gene matches: 9. The germline gives CDR1 LNHDA, CDR2 SQIVND (reference sequence). This CDR3 has 14 residues. Here the CDR3 DNA reads TGTGCCAGTAGCGCCCGACAGGGTATTTACGAGCAGTACTTC. Translated, it gives CASSARQGIYEQYF.

The CDR3 region has the DNA TGCGCCAGCAGCCAGGGACTAGCGGGAACCCCCTACGAGCAGTACTTC. This translates into CASSQGLAGTPYEQYF. The chain joins TRBV4-1 to TRBJ2-7; 13 bases match TRBD2. After removal of 3 bases from V and 2 bases from J, the junction contained 4 bases not matched to a gene. Germline V CDR1 and CDR2: MGHRA, YSYEKL. The CDR3 sequence is 16 residues long.

The chain joins TRBV18 to TRBJ1-1, with unresolved D. The CDR3 has 12 amino acids. V dropped 3 bases and J dropped 7 bases, with 9 bases sitting between them. Germline assignment: CDR1 KGHSH and CDR2 LQKENI. The CDR3 nucleotides read TGTGCCAGCTCACCGGCAGGAGGTGAAGCTTTCTTT. Translating gives CASSPAGGEAFF.

The chain uses TRBV24-1 and TRBJ2-1, with 12 nucleotides matching TRBD2. The V gene end was trimmed by 3 bases and the J gene end by 5 bases; junction bases not matched to a gene: 10. This CDR3 is 18 amino acids long. Germline V lookup: CDR1 KGHDR, CDR2 SFDVKD. The CDR3 region is CATSDPMRLAGANNEQFF. CDR3 nucleotide sequence: TGTGCCACCAGTGATCCAATGAGACTAGCGGGGGCGAACAATGAGCAGTTCTTC.

CDR3 coding DNA: TGTGCCAGTAGTATGCACCAACGGGGGTCTCAGCCCCAGCATTTT. As protein: CASSMHQRGSQPQHF. The chain has TRBV19 and TRBJ1-5; D may be TRBD1 (5 bases). Deletions cut 3 bases from V and 6 bases from J, with 15 bases between. The V gene's germline CDR1 is LNHDA and CDR2 SQIVND (reference sequence). The CDR3 has 15 residues.

V gene TRBV2 combines with J gene TRBJ2-7; D remains ambiguous. V lost 4 bases to trimming and J lost 7 bases, with 14 bases between them. There are 13 residues in the CDR3. In germline, CDR1 is SNHLY, CDR2 FYNNEI. The CDR3 here is CASSGQAKREQYF. The CDR3 DNA sequence: TGTGCCAGCAGTGGCCAGGCAAAACGGGAGCAGTACTTC.